This T cell receptor (beta chain) was captured in a study of blood T cell repertoires in COVID-19 (dated by TCRdb to the early 2020s). The study in broad terms: Collaborator samples came from the United States, Italy and Spain and covered acute and convalescent phases of COVID-19. The prospective study material was composed of cDNA or gDNA derived from T cells, B-cell-depleted T cells, or PBMCs. Subjects who had been exposed to COVID-19, were actively infected with it, or had recovered from it provided the deeply sampled blood TCRbeta repertoires that made up the dataset. A freely available public database, intended as a resource for researchers studying the immune response to SARS-CoV-2, is where the repertoires were released. The samples were drawn from the first 160 participants of the ongoing ImmuneRACE study and from 950 to 1,500 subjects provided by 6 global collaborators. Nearly every sample came with metadata listing a de-identified subject ID, COVID-19 status, age in years and sex. HLA class I and class II types, where available, came from metadata supplied by the sample provider rather than from assay-based typing.

TCRbeta CDR3 regions were amplified from genomic DNA using the immunoSEQ Assay, a bias-controlled multiplex PCR. In the authors' own workflow: The number of nucleated cells in each sample was estimated from the amplification of reference gene primers within the assay. To quantify the absolute abundance of each unique TCRbeta CDR3 rearrangement, sequence reads were collapsed and filtered. For each sample, productive Simpson clonality was calculated as the square root of Simpson's diversity index over productive rearrangements. In TCRdb, the immuneACCESS table is reduced to in-frame sequences with V and J assigned. These tables do not hold every clone; where another copy was compared, an unresolved V gene accounts for under half, and the others remain unexplained. From that table come the V and J calls and clone size; the DNA was used to work out D and trimming. This sample holds roughly 290,000 clones; approximately 90% were observed only once. 0.75% to 0.9% of the sample is taken by the ten largest.

A note on this clone: Its antigen is unknown. It has no much larger one-base neighbor in the sample; base qualities were not kept.

General study outcomes and caveats: The amount of clinical and demographic metadata varied by source and participant and was provided uncurated.

Each collaborating institution followed its own protocols to collect whole blood in K2EDTA tubes. Collaborator samples were shipped for TCRbeta analysis as frozen whole blood, isolated PBMCs, or DNA extracted from either sample type. Per the germline V gene, KGHSH is the CDR1 and LQKENI is the CDR2. V and J are truncated by 0 bases and 0 bases respectively, leaving an intervening sequence of 12 bases. The CDR3 sequence holds 17 residues, the cysteine and phenylalanine included. Only the CDR3 region is kept as DNA, spanning 51 bases read in frame from base 1. Sequencing was performed on peripheral blood. The V gene is TRBV18 and the J gene is TRBJ2-4; TRBD2 is perhaps the D gene, given 5 matching bases. This clonotype originated in a man aged 25-45 years with acute or convalescent COVID-19. This receptor has the CDR3 CASSPPSWELAKNIQYF. In nucleotides, the sequence is TGTGCCAGCTCACCACCTTCCTGGGAGCTAGCCAAAAACATTCAGTACTTC.